This T cell receptor (beta chain) was sequenced in a study of graft-versus-host responses after intestinal transplantation. Worth noting for this clone: Its antigen is as yet unknown.

CDR3 length: 13 residues. The germline gives CDR1 MNHEY, CDR2 SMNVEV (reference sequence). Trimming shortened V by 5 bases and J by 4 bases, and 11 bases separated the two germline ends. Broader study findings: Detection of GvH clones occurred in recipient marrow, and some had their first appearance in ileum or blood.

Data came from immunoSEQ multiplex PCR; TCRdb stores just in-frame clones and leaves some out. The sample records fewer than 130,000 clones, roughly 95% being singletons. This clonotype was obtained from a human donor who received an intestinal transplant. The chain joins TRBV27 to TRBJ2-5, with D perhaps matching TRBD1 (6 bases). Sequences were derived from unstimulated CD8+ T cells sorted from spleen or lymph node cells, sampled before intestinal transplant. The CDR3 region has the DNA TGTGCCAGCAGTGATGGGACATCAGAGACCCAGTACTTC. Amino acids: CASSDGTSETQYF.